This T cell receptor (beta chain) came from a study of cytomegalovirus exposure and HLA in healthy donors. Worth noting for this clone: The antigen is undetermined.

The study, taken as a whole, reports: Altogether, around 160 TCR beta chains were recorded as cytomegalovirus-associated. One later analysis, an examination of the 120 or so validation repertoires, found that first-cohort TCR clusters tended to co-occur in them.

Measured with immunoSEQ multiplex PCR; TCRdb has only the in-frame clones, and not every one. The data show about 270,000 clones, 80% to 90% seen once. This CDR3 has 14 amino acids. With 6 bases clipped from V and 0 bases from J, the junction kept 2 bases outside the gene matches. Germline values: CDR1 MDHEN, CDR2 SYDVKM. This chain connects TRBV28 to TRBJ2-7; 10 nucleotides align to TRBD2. The sample taken for sequencing was PBMCs. The source of this sequence is a woman aged 18-35 years in good health and CMV-seronegative. CDR3 residues: CASRLAGSSYEQYF. The CDR3 nucleotides are TGTGCCAGCAGACTAGCGGGGAGCTCCTACGAGCAGTACTTC.